This TCR beta chain appears in the sequencing data of a study of shared clonotypes between healthy human individuals. The CDR3 consists of 15 residues. Trimming left V 6 bases short and J 6 bases short, with 17 bases between. From germline, CDR1 is MDHEN and CDR2 SYDVKM. Study findings and constraints: Owing to a small donor count, the genetic and exposure-history diversity represented was limited.

Sequencing was performed with immunoSEQ multiplex PCR; in TCRdb, only in-frame clones are kept and a portion is missing. The sample records under 2,500,000 clones, more than 90% being singletons. On this clone itself: Its specificity is unknown.

Sequencing input: naive CD4+ T cells sorted from blood. Stated subset: CD45RA+ positively selected. This clonotype was obtained from a man aged 18 to 30 in good health. V and J are TRBV28 and TRBJ2-2; maybe TRBD2 (6 bases). The CDR3: CASSPGDPTPGELFF. CDR3 bases: TGTGCCAGCAGCCCGGGGGACCCCACCCCCGGGGAGCTGTTTTTT.